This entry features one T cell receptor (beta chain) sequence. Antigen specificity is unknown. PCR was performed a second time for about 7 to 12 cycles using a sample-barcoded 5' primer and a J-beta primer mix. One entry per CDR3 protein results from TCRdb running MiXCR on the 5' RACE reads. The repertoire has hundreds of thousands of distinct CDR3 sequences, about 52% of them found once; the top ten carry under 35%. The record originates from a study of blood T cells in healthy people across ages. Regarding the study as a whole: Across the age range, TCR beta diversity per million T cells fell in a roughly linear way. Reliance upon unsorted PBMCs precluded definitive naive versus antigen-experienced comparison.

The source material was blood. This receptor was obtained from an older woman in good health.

The CDR3 nucleotides read TGCGCCAGCAGCCTGAGTACAGGCCTGGGCGGCTACGAGCAGTACTTC. As protein: CASSLSTGLGGYEQYF. The chain links TRBV5-1 to TRBJ2-7, with D maybe TRBD1 (5 bases). The CDR3 is 16 residues long. The germline gives CDR1 SGHRS, CDR2 YFSETQ. Trimming took off 4 bases at V and 3 bases at J, with 20 bases between the two ends.